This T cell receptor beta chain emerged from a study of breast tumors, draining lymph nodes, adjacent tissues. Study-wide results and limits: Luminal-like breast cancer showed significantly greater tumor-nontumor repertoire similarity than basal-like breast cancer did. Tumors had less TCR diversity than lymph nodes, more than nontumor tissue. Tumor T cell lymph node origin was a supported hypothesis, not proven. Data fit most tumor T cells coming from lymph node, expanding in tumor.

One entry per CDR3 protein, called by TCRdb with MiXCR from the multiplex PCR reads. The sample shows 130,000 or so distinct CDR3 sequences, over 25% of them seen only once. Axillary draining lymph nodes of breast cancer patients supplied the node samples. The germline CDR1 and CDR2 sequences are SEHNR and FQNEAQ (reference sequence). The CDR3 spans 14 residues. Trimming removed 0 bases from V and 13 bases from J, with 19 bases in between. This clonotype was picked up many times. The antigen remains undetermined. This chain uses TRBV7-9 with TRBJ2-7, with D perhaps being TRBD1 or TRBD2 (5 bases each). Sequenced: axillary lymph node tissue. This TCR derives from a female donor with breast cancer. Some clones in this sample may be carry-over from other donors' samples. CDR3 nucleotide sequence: TGTGCCAGCAGCTTAGCCGTGGGGGATTTCGAGCGATACTTC. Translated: CASSLAVGDFERYF.